This TCR beta chain originates from a study of cytomegalovirus exposure and HLA in healthy donors (dated by TCRdb to the late 2010s). A note on the overall study: An earlier analysis of approximately 640 of the donors reported 250 to 350 Gb of sequence data and 120 million or so unique TCR beta sequences from 150 million to 200 million T cells. An early release covering more than 500 HLA-typed donors comprised roughly 300 gigabases of sequencing data and roughly 85 million unique TCR sequences. Among the roughly 400 genotyped donors, approximately 81% belonged to the genetic ancestry cluster associated with self-reported Caucasian donors. The study aimed to test whether signatures of past pathogen exposure could be identified by cataloging public T cell receptors. Using immunosequencing, the study profiled T cell repertoires from some 670 subjects and related those repertoires to cytomegalovirus serostatus. Along with the roughly 670-subject first cohort, a separate validation cohort of about 110 different subjects was used. To predict cytomegalovirus infection status, the study brought together high-throughput TCR immunosequencing, statistical association of individual TCRs with disease status, and machine learning. In a later analysis, previously published TCR beta repertoires from 500 to 750 donors were re-analyzed and high-resolution HLA genotyping was added so that TCR occurrence patterns could be studied. Rather than drawing on any new phenotypic data, the later analysis identified candidate immune exposures from TCR beta sequences and the way those sequences occurred across donors. An earlier analysis of approximately 500 of the donors applied high-throughput TCR beta sequencing to assess whether each TCR beta V gene segment acted as functional or pseudogenic. Donor age, sex, ethnicity and CMV serostatus were collected together with the repertoire data. A later genetic analysis used genome-wide SNP genotypes for about 60% of the roughly 670 donors, treating that subset as a discovery cohort. All discovery cohort repertoires had been generated on a single sequencing platform. Class I and class II HLA loci were covered by the typing at four-digit resolution. Typing coverage varied by locus: about 620-630 donors for A, B, C, DRB1 and DQB1; roughly 520 for DQA1; 606 for DPA1; more than 450 for DPB1. Roughly 5 DR-DQ haplotypes were handled as single units for association and clustering because linkage in the cohort was strong. Among almost 400 genotyped donors of the cohort, an average of approximately 240,000 unique TCR beta nucleotide sequences were sequenced per donor, roughly 18% of them non-productive.

The library relied on the immunoSEQ multiplex PCR assay. A mixture of 60 forward primers for TCR Vbeta segments and 13 reverse primers for TCR Jbeta segments was used in the multiplex PCR. The CDR3 region of rearranged TCR beta genes was amplified from genomic DNA with a multiplex PCR assay. On the Illumina HiSeq System, the amplified TCR beta libraries were sequenced as 87-base-pair reads. Processing in the source paper ran as follows. A later analysis tallied roughly 76 million unique TCR beta chains across the 550 to 850 repertoires, and around 9.9 million of those chains were shared by two or more donors. A nearest-neighbor algorithm error-corrected the raw reads and collapsed the reads into unique sequences, merging closely related sequences to remove PCR and sequencing errors. Alignment of CDR3 sequences to IMGT reference sequences was used to assign V, D and J gene segments. For a sequence to be retained, at least a six-nucleotide match to both a V gene segment and a J gene segment was required. A rearrangement was called productive if the CDR3 had no stop codons and remained in frame with V and J, and every other rearrangement was called non-productive. Following IMGT convention, CDR3 was defined as the stretch from the second conserved V-encoded cysteine to the conserved J-encoded phenylalanine. In an earlier analysis of roughly 610 of the donors, sequences lacking an unambiguous match to a single V gene segment were excluded. In an earlier analysis of roughly 500 of the donors, V segments were called functional above 56.7% productive rearrangements and were called segregating when the between-donor standard deviation exceeded 5%. A statistical classification framework was built for diagnosing cytomegalovirus status from the catalog of TCR beta chain sequences. In a later analysis, V and J genes were assigned by comparing TCR nucleotide sequences against IMGT/GENE-DB human TR gene sequences. A later analysis assigned CDR3 sequences and most-parsimonious VDJ recombination scenarios with the TCRdist pipeline. In a later analysis, every TCR beta chain was defined by the combination of its CDR3 amino acid sequence and its V-gene family, and reads without a unique V-gene family were dropped. In a later analysis, 450 to 600 highly shared, low-generation-probability nucleotide sequences were removed to address suspected cross-contamination and a sequencing artifact. A later analysis calculated a clonal expansion index for each public chain from normalized within-repertoire ranks of inferred template counts. In a later analysis, generation probabilities were computed with a VDJ recombination model fitted to out-of-frame rearrangements, and the resulting probabilities were checked against IGoR. Hypergeometric tests were used in a later analysis to score TCR-TCR, TCR-HLA and TCR-CMV co-occurrence, with a repertoire-size bias correction applied to the TCR pairs. False discovery rates were estimated in a later analysis by permuting HLA or CMV assignments 20 times. In a later analysis, co-occurring TCRs were grouped using DBSCAN, and TCRdist sequence similarity was added for clustering within HLA-allele-positive subsets. For co-occurrence clustering, repertoires with fewer than 30,000 or more than 120,000 public chains were excluded, along with a handful of repertoires with anomalous nucleotide sharing. Drawn from immuneACCESS, this table holds only the in-frame rearrangements with V and J called that TCRdb kept. Clones are partly lost; checked studies trace under half to an unresolved V gene and leave the rest unexplained. V, J and clone size are those of that table, while D and trimming were read from the DNA. For this sample the table gives 160,000 or so clones, of which approximately 79% were detected only once. The ten largest clones add up to about 4.4% of the sample.

Worth noting for this clone: Its antigen is unknown. No base quality information exists; no much larger clone differs at one position.

Counted from cysteine to phenylalanine, this CDR3 has 15 amino acids. This entry keeps only the CDR3 DNA: 45 bases, framed from base 1. CDR1 and CDR2, per the germline V gene (reference sequence), are LNHDA and SQIVND. V is shortened by 1 base, J by 4 bases, and the region joining them spans 13 bases. The cohort consisted of some 730 healthy bone marrow donors. At the time of sampling, all cohort members were nominally healthy, though unrecorded immune exposures were likely present. The donor was CMV seronegative and was included in the group of 352 seronegative cohort members. Every donor gave a peripheral blood sample, and the peripheral blood mononuclear cells from that sample were used for TCR beta sequencing. The Qiagen DNeasy Blood Extraction Kit was used to extract genomic DNA from the blood cell samples. Summary of the overall study and its limitations: When HLA alleles, especially DR and DQ, strongly co-occurred, TCR associations were difficult to assign to individual alleles. Several of the top co-occurrence clusters appeared to be linked to parvovirus B19, influenza, CMV and Epstein-Barr virus, according to a later analysis. In a later analysis, about 16,000 TCR beta sequences were associated with specific HLA alleles at a false discovery rate of 0.05. The authors suggested that the approach could potentially be extended to other disease states and immunological phenotypes. According to a later analysis, most CMV-associated TCR beta chains appeared to be HLA-restricted, and the HLA associations seemed to be driven largely by CMV exposure. Because HLA typing was missing for some donors at each locus, association tests included only the typed subset. In a later analysis, TCR association rates were found to vary across HLA loci, with the most associated TCRs seen for DRB1 alleles and the fewest for HLA-C alleles. Correlated functional status among segregating V segments might reflect linkage disequilibrium, but an unknown experimental factor could not be ruled out. CMV serostatus was the only immune exposure information available for the cohort. The classifier was reported to diagnose cytomegalovirus status with high specificity and sensitivity in both the original and validation cohorts. A later genetic analysis associated a missense DCLRE1C variant with V-gene and J-gene trimming of TCR beta chains, and an independent cohort replicated the association. A few of the identified cytomegalovirus-associated TCR beta chains were confirmed in vitro to be specific for cytomegalovirus antigens. In a later analysis, HLA-associated TCR beta chains showed more clonal expansion and lower generation probabilities than non-associated chains that were equally common. A further reported finding was that TCR beta sequences accurately predicted the HLA-A and HLA-B alleles for most subjects in the first cohort. Roughly uniform sequencing depth across donors was assumed in presence/absence analyses, although this assumption may not hold. A group of highly shared sequence variants was considered likely to be a technical artifact of the sequencing pipeline. Most TCR sequences were seen in very few donors, while some public TCRs were found in many individuals. In this cohort, only TCR beta chains were sequenced, and detectable features were limited by the absence of alpha or paired-chain data. A later genetic analysis reported fewer N-insertions in productive TCRs among donors in an Asian-associated ancestry cluster than the roughly 620-donor mean. Some 15 rarely observed V segments, including chromosome 9 orphons, were excluded from the earlier analysis of 550 to 700 of the donors because counts were too low. Broadly in line with IMGT annotations, most TCR beta V segments showed up in productive rearrangements about 87% or about 30% of the time in an earlier analysis of several hundred of the donors. The study gave a list of 150 to 200 TCR beta chains associated with cytomegalovirus. Some IMGT-functional V segments, including TRBV6-2 and TRBV6-3, could not be told apart with the 87-base-pair reads, so those segments were excluded.

The rearranged chain carries TRBV19 and TRBJ1-1; the D gene remains uncertain. This sequence originates from a man in his forties in good health and CMV-seronegative. Sample: PBMCs. The CDR3 sequence is CASSIGAGVGTEAFF. In nucleotide form, the sequence is TGTGCCAGTAGTATAGGAGCGGGTGTTGGCACTGAAGCTTTCTTT.